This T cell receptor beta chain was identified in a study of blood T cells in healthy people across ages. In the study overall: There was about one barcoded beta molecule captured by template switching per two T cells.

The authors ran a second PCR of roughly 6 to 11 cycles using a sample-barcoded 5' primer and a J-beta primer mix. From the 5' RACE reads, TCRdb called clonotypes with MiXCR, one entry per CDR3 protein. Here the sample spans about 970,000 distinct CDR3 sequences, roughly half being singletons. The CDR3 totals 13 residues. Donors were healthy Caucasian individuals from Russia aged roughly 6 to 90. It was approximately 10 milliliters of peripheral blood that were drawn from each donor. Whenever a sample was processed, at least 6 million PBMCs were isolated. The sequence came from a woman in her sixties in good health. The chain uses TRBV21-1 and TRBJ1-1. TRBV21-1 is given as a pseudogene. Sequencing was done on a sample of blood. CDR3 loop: CASSNEVRTEAFF. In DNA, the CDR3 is TGTGCCAGCAGCAATGAGGTTCGAACTGAAGCTTTCTTT.